This T cell receptor beta chain was sequenced in a study of spatial heterogeneity in lung cancer. Study-wide context: Some 72 TRACERx patients with early, untreated non-small cell lung cancer donated samples. Median follow-up for sequenced PBMC samples was 2 to 3 years after resection, when such samples existed. Across the raw uncorrected reads, a unique TCR and UMI combination was observed, on average, more than ten times.

Each CDR3 protein gets one entry after TCRdb re-called the 5' RACE reads with MiXCR. This repertoire shows about 52,000 distinct CDR3 sequences, more than 6.5% found once; its top ten account for approximately 40%. The CDR3 is 11 amino acids. Germline V gene sequence: CDR1 MDHEN, CDR2 SYDVKM. Trimming left V 3 bases short and J 16 bases short, with 13 bases between. This clonotype has ten or more counts. This sample's time point: blood at routine non-recurrence follow-up after resection. Frozen PBMC, nontumor lung or tumor provided whole RNA, which was sequenced unsorted. Here the sequenced sample was PBMCs, taken at follow-up. This chain connects TRBV28 to TRBJ2-1; the D gene is possibly TRBD1 (5 bases). The TCR was taken from a female donor with early-stage non-small cell lung cancer. The CDR3 DNA sequence: TGTGCCAGCAGTTTCAGACAGAAACTCTTCTTC. Protein sequence: CASSFRQKLFF. Looking up the rest from reference TRBV28 and TRBJ2-1 gives the full variable domain: DVKVTQSSRYLVKRTGEKVFLECVQDMDHENMFWYRQDPGLGLRLIYFSYDVKMKEKGDIPEGYSVSREKKERFSLILESASTNQTSMYLCASSFRQKLFFGPGTRLTVL.